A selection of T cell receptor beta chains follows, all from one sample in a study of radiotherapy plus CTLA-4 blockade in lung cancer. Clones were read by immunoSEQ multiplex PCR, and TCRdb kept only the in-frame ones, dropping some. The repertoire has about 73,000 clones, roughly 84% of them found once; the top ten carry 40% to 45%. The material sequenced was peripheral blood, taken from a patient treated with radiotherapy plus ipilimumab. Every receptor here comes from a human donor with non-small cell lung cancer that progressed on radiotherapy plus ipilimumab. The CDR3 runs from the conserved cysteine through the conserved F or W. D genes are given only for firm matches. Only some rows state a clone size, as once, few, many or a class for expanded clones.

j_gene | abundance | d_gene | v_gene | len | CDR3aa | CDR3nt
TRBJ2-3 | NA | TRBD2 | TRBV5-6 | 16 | CASSLGGRASTDTQYF | TGTGCCAGCAGCTTGGGTGGGAGGGCTAGCACAGATACGCAGTATTTT
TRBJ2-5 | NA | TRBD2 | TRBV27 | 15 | CASSPSGSDWETQYF | TGTGCCAGCAGTCCCAGCGGGAGCGATTGGGAGACCCAGTACTTC
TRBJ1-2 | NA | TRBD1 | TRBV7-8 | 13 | CASSHTGGYGYTF | TGTGCCAGCAGCCATACAGGGGGTTATGGCTACACCTTC
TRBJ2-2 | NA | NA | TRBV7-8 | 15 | CASSLYLSSTGELFF | TGTGCCAGCAGCTTATATTTGTCGTCTACCGGGGAGCTGTTTTTT
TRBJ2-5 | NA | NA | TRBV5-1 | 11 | CASSSRETQYF | TGCGCCAGCAGCTCTAGGGAGACCCAGTACTTC
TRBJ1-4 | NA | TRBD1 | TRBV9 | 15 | CASSEEDRGWEKLFF | TGTGCCAGCAGCGAGGAGGACAGGGGTTGGGAAAAACTGTTTTTT
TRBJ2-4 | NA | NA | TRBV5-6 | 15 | CASLKISGAKNIQYF | TGTGCCAGCCTAAAGATATCCGGGGCCAAAAACATTCAGTACTTC
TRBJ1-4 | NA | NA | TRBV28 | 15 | CASSLTGRPNEKLFF | TGTGCCAGCAGTTTAACCGGTCGGCCCAATGAAAAACTGTTTTTT
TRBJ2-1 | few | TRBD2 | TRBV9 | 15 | CASTPTSGRYNEQFF | TGTGCCAGCACTCCTACTAGCGGGAGATACAATGAGCAGTTCTTC
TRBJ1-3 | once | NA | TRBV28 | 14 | CASSLWGSGNTIYF | TGTGCCAGCAGTTTATGGGGTTCTGGAAACACCATATATTTT
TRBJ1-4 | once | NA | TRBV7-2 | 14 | CASSSGPWGEKLFF | TGTGCCAGCAGCTCAGGCCCCTGGGGTGAAAAACTGTTTTTT
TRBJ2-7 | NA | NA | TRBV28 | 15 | CASSLLRYGTYEQYF | TGTGCCAGCAGTTTATTGCGGTACGGCACCTACGAGCAGTACTTC
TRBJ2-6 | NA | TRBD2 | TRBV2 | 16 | CASVGLAGGGANVLTF | TGTGCCAGCGTGGGACTAGCGGGAGGTGGGGCCAACGTCCTGACTTTC
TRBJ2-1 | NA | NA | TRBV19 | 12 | CASSINPGEQFF | TGTGCCAGTAGTATAAATCCGGGTGAGCAGTTCTTC
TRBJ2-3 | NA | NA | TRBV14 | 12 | CASSPSGDTQYF | TGTGCCAGCAGCCCCTCGGGAGATACGCAGTATTTT
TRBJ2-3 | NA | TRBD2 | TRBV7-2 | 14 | CASRGGLAADTQYF | TGTGCCAGCAGGGGGGGACTAGCCGCAGATACGCAGTATTTT
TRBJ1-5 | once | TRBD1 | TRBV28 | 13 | CASKGQANQPQHF | TGTGCCAGCAAGGGACAGGCAAATCAGCCCCAGCATTTT
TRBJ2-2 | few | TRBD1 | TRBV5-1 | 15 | CASSFGQENTGELFF | TGCGCCAGCAGCTTCGGACAGGAGAACACCGGGGAGCTGTTTTTT
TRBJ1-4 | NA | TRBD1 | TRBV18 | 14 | CASAERQGGEKLFF | TGTGCCAGCGCGGAAAGACAGGGTGGAGAAAAACTGTTTTTT
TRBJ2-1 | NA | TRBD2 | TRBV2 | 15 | CASSEATSSYNEQFF | TGTGCCAGCAGTGAGGCGACTAGCAGCTACAATGAGCAGTTCTTC
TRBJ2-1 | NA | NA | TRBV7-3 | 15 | CASSDLPQGGGEQFF | TGTGCCAGCAGCGACTTACCCCAGGGTGGGGGTGAGCAGTTCTTC
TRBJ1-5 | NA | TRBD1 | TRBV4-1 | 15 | CASSQEEGAGQPQHF | TGCGCCAGCAGCCAAGAGGAGGGGGCGGGTCAGCCCCAGCATTTT
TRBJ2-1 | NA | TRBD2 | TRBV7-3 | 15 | CASRPAGGTYNEQFF | TGTGCCAGCAGACCAGCGGGAGGAACCTACAATGAGCAGTTCTTC
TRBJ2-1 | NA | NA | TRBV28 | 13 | CASSLFAGGEQFF | TGTGCCAGCAGTTTATTCGCAGGAGGTGAGCAGTTCTTC
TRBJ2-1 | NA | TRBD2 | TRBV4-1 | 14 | CASSQKWGGNEQFF | TGCGCCAGCAGCCAAAAGTGGGGGGGTAATGAGCAGTTCTTC
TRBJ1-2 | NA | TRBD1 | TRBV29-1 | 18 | CSVVPMPSRDRSPYGYTF | TGCAGCGTTGTTCCGATGCCTTCCCGGGACAGGAGCCCCTATGGCTACACCTTC
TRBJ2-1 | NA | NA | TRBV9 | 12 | CASSVGDSEQFF | TGTGCCAGCAGCGTAGGAGATAGTGAGCAGTTCTTC
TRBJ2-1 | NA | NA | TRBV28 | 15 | CASSLSGVGYNEQFF | TGTGCCAGCAGTTTATCAGGGGTTGGCTACAATGAGCAGTTCTTC